This paragraph covers one T cell receptor beta chain sequence. Many counts were recorded for this clonotype. Its antigen is currently not known. Base qualities are not provided; no much larger clone lies one nucleotide away. The run used an Illumina NovaSeq 6000. TCRalpha and TCRbeta cDNA libraries were built by 5'RACE with constant-segment primers, adding sample barcodes and unique molecular identifiers. Trizol reagent was used to extract RNA from every sample. Libraries were amplified in two PCR steps, with a second sample barcode and Illumina TruSeq adapters added in the second step. Libraries were sequenced on an Illumina NovaSeq with 2 x 150 bp paired-end reads. The authors processed their data as follows. With migec v1.2.7, reads were demultiplexed and then collapsed into UMI-guided consensus sequences. With mixcr v2.1.11, UMI consensuses were aligned to TRA and TRB V and J templates and assembled into clonotypes. A clonotype was counted as expanded or contracted only when both edgeR and NoisET called the clonotype significant, with the noise models trained on biological replicates. For edgeR calls, the cutoffs were a false discovery rate-adjusted p below 0.01 and a log2 fold-change threshold of 1. As an exploratory analysis of dynamics, max-normalized trajectories of the 1000 most abundant clonotypes were examined with PCA combined with hierarchical clustering. Separately sequenced CD4+ and CD8+ repertoires were used to assign the CD4 or CD8 phenotype of responding clones. Using fastp at Q25 and MiXCR, TCRdb reprocessed the public reads and kept productive beta chains. Duplicate CDR3 protein sequences are folded into a single record with the most common DNA and genes. The V and J calls here are based on TCRdb, not the publication. This sample has 350,000 to 450,000 distinct CDR3 sequences in its table, and around 28% of those were observed once. The ten largest clones represent roughly 12% of the sample.

The sample is drawn from a study of T-cell memory formation after mild COVID-19 (dated by TCRdb to the early 2020s). For the wider study: TCR sequence clusters from the two donors were found to be largely donor specific. The cohort was made up of two young adult volunteers, one female and one male, who were previously healthy. In a couple of donors, T-cell clones that expanded and contracted after mild COVID-19 were followed by sequencing TCRalpha and TCRbeta repertoires longitudinally. The investigation overall reported the following: Some responding clones were found in pre-infection memory, which suggests that pre-existing cross-reactive memory T cells took part in the SARS-CoV-2 response. Clones that contracted from day 15 to 85 showed balanced CD4/CD8 phenotypes, whereas a second wave of clones that expanded from day 15 to 37 leaned towards CD4+. The study covered only a couple of mild cases, and larger cohorts including severe cases with pre-infection samples were considered necessary. SARS-CoV-2 specificity of the second-wave clones peaking on day 37 was not confirmed. Contracting CD4+ clones appeared mostly in the CM and EM memory subsets, whereas CD8+ clones were enriched in EMRA.

PBMCs were isolated by Ficoll-Paque density gradient centrifugation. The junction carries 11 bases between V and J, which are trimmed by 2 bases and 3 bases respectively. In the germline V gene, CDR1 corresponds to SNHLY and CDR2 to FYNNEI. The CDR3 contains 14 residues, cysteine and phenylalanine counted. The kept DNA is CDR3 alone, 42 bases in frame from the first base. Sequencing input: PBMCs or a T cell subset sorted from them (not recorded which). Recombination joined TRBV2 with TRBJ2-7; a tentative D call is TRBD1 (6 bases match). This sequence originates from an adult woman who had mild COVID-19 (a few samples of this study predate the infection). The sample titles of this study are shuffled in the database, so cell type and time point are left out; the donor was told from shared clones. The sequence in DNA is TGTGCCAGCAGTGAACAGGGGATCGGCTACGAGCAGTACTTC. The encoded protein is CASSEQGIGYEQYF.